These 15 T cell receptor beta chains were all obtained from the same sample, sequenced in a study of naive and memory T cell subsets. An equimolar mix of two oligonucleotides served as the beta constant-region primer for TRBC1 and TRBC2. MiXCR, applied by TCRdb to the UMI-ligation and nested PCR reads, yields one record per CDR3 protein. The repertoire holds 84,000 or so distinct CDR3 sequences, with 7% to 7.5% as singletons. Sequenced sample: central memory CD4+ T cells from blood. The receptors come from a human donor in good health.

This clonotype was seen more than once but under ten times. The rearrangement uses TRBV12-3 or TRBV12-4 and TRBJ2-2; D perhaps matches TRBD1 (5 bases). CDR3 length: 13 amino acids. V was clipped by 6 bases and J by 4 bases, with 9 bases between them. Here the CDR3 reads CASSLTVTGELFF. CDR3 bases: TGTGCCAGCAGCCTGACAGTCACCGGGGAGCTGTTTTTT.

This chain uses TRBV6-2 or TRBV6-3 with TRBJ2-3, with D perhaps TRBD2 (6 bases). The ends were cut back, 6 bases at V and 5 bases at J, with 18 bases in the middle. The CDR3 covers 15 residues. Germline CDR1 and CDR2: MNHEY and SVGEGT. The CDR3 region has the DNA TGTGCCAGCAGCCTGTTCGATGCCGGGGGAGATACGCAGTATTTT. It translates to CASSLFDAGGDTQYF.

This clonotype was observed at least ten times. The rearrangement joins TRBV4-2 to TRBJ1-1, with D tentatively TRBD1 (5 bases). V lost 4 bases, J lost 4 bases, and 19 bases lay in between. Germline V gives CDR1 LGHNA, CDR2 YNFKEQ. The CDR3 consists of 16 residues. The CDR3 spells CASSPIASGGGTEAFF. CDR3 bases: TGTGCCAGCAGCCCCATCGCTTCGGGGGGAGGCACTGAAGCTTTCTTT.

The J gene is TRBJ1-1, the V gene TRBV7-2; the D gene is possibly TRBD1 (5 bases). V lost 5 bases and J 8 bases, leaving 9 bases between the germline ends. CDR1 SGHTA and CDR2 FQGNSA come from the germline V gene. The CDR3 contains 11 residues. The CDR3 DNA is TGTGCCAGCAGCCCCCCAGGGGAAGCTTTCTTT. Translation: CASSPPGEAFF.

The gene calls are TRBV6-2 or TRBV6-3 and TRBJ2-6; D is undetermined. Germline assignment: CDR1 MNHEY and CDR2 SVGEGT. The CDR3 is 17 residues long. V was trimmed by 7 bases and J by 0 bases, leaving 16 bases between them. CDR3 loop: CASKSANGVSGANVLTF. Here the CDR3 DNA reads TGTGCCAGCAAAAGTGCCAACGGAGTCTCTGGGGCCAACGTCCTGACTTTC.

This clonotype came up many times. The chain combines TRBV6-5 with TRBJ2-1, with 11 bases matching TRBD1. The CDR3 loop spans 14 amino acids. Germline assignment: CDR1 MNHEY and CDR2 SVGAGI. The trim removed 2 bases at V and 8 bases at J, leaving 2 bases unmatched. CDR3 coding DNA: TGTGCCAGCAGTTACGGGGGACAGGGGGATGAGCAGTTCTTC. It is translated as CASSYGGQGDEQFF.

This clonotype was observed a few times. The chain employs TRBV19 and TRBJ2-1, with TRBD2 identical over 11 bases. Germline assignment: CDR1 LNHDA and CDR2 SQIVND (reference sequence). This CDR3 is built from 15 residues. With 4 bases clipped from V and 5 bases from J, the junction kept 4 bases outside the gene matches. The DNA of the CDR3 is TGTGCCAGTAGTACACCGGGACTAGCGGACAATGAGCAGTTCTTC. It translates to CASSTPGLADNEQFF.

The rearrangement links TRBV9 to TRBJ2-2, with 7 bases identical to TRBD2. CDR3 length: 16 amino acids. Germline lookup yields CDR1 SGDLS and CDR2 YYNGEE. Unmatched junction bases numbered 9, after V lost 3 bases and J lost 4 bases. The CDR3 reads CASSGIGGGTTGELFF. The DNA of the CDR3 is TGTGCCAGCAGCGGTATTGGGGGGGGGACCACCGGGGAGCTGTTTTTT.

This clonotype was picked up many times. This chain uses TRBV29-1 with TRBJ2-5, with unresolved D. Germline-derived CDR1 and CDR2 are SQVTM and ANQGSEA. This CDR3 comprises 12 residues. Trimming took off 2 bases at V and 5 bases at J, with 9 bases between the two ends. CDR3 in amino acids: CSVEPYAETQYF. The CDR3 DNA follows: TGCAGCGTTGAACCCTATGCTGAGACCCAGTACTTC.

This clonotype has just a few counts. The rearrangement uses TRBV5-7 and TRBJ2-7, with TRBD1 as a possible D gene (5 bases). TRBV5-7 carries the ORF label, with uncertain function. V was shortened by 3 bases and J by 3 bases, with 16 bases between the two germline ends. This CDR3 spans 15 amino acids. The CDR3 DNA reads TGTGCCAGCAGCTCCCTTCGACAGAGGCGCTACGAGCAGTACTTC. Translation: CASSSLRQRRYEQYF.

This clonotype is a singleton in its sample. This may come from a read error, since a much larger clone is one base off. The chain is built from TRBV29-1 and TRBJ1-1; the D gene is possibly TRBD1 (5 bases). Trimming removed 5 bases at V and 6 bases at J, with 13 bases between. Germline V gene sequence: CDR1 SQVTM, CDR2 ANQGSEA. There are 12 residues in the CDR3. CDR3 coding DNA: TGCAGCGTTAGGGGCAGTTCCTCTGAAGCTTTCTTT. Its protein product is CSVRGSSSEAFF.

The genes are TRBV5-1 and TRBJ2-4, with a weak D call TRBD2 (5 bases). Trimming stripped 0 bases from V and 7 bases from J, with 8 bases between. This CDR3 is built from 13 residues. CDR1 is SGHRS and CDR2 is YFSETQ in the germline V gene. The DNA for the CDR3 is TGCGCCAGCAGCTTGGGAGGGTCGAACATTCAGTACTTC. Translation gives CASSLGGSNIQYF.

The table lists this clonotype with many counts. This sequence joins TRBV5-6 and TRBJ2-1; 8 nucleotides agree with TRBD2. CDR1 is SGHDT and CDR2 is YYEEEE in the germline V gene. Losses at the gene ends were 4 bases for V and 9 bases for J; bases not matched to a gene: 6. The CDR3 runs 13 residues. This CDR3 reads CASSAGGWGEQFF. CDR3 nucleotides: TGTGCCAGCAGCGCGGGGGGATGGGGTGAGCAGTTCTTC.

This clonotype was observed once. The gene calls are TRBV9 and TRBJ1-4; no clear D. The ends were cut back, 4 bases at V and 7 bases at J, with 17 bases in the middle. CDR3 length: 15 residues. Per the germline V gene, CDR1 is SGDLS and CDR2 is YYNGEE. This CDR3 reads CASSPRTLSSEKLFF. The CDR3 DNA reads TGTGCCAGCAGCCCTCGAACTCTTAGCTCTGAAAAACTGTTTTTT.

This clonotype has just a few counts. CDR3 sequence (DNA): TGTGCCAGCAGTGTGCGGTGGGACAGGGGGGGCTACACCTTC. It translates to CASSVRWDRGGYTF. The chain couples TRBV6-5 to TRBJ1-2; 11 bases match TRBD1. The CDR3 extends over 14 amino acids. The V segment lost 5 bases and the J segment 8 bases; nucleotides outside the gene matches: 7. Germline CDR1 reads MNHEY; CDR2 reads SVGAGI.